This passage covers 20 T cell receptor beta chains from one sample sequenced in a study of T-cell reconstitution after alpha-beta-depleted transplantation in children. Using unique molecular identifiers, the investigators prepared the TCRbeta library. TCRdb re-called the PCR reads with MiXCR, one entry per CDR3 protein. The repertoire holds about 490,000 distinct CDR3 sequences, with 8% to 11% as singletons. The source material was PBMCs, sampled before TCRalphabeta/CD19-depleted stem cell transplant. All receptors derive from a child between 2 and 9 years old with inherited bone marrow failure, due to receive a stem cell transplant.

This clonotype occurred many times. J is TRBJ1-2 and V is TRBV7-2, with D possibly TRBD1 on 5 matching bases. V was trimmed by 2 bases and J by 7 bases, leaving 11 bases between them. This CDR3 is 13 amino acids long. Germline CDR1 is SGHTA and CDR2 is FQGNSA. The CDR3 coding sequence is TGTGCCAGCAGCTTATCAGGGAGGGGTGGCTACACCTTC. Translated, it gives CASSLSGRGGYTF. Full variable domain (missing parts from reference TRBV7-2 and TRBJ1-2): GAGVSQSPSNKVTEKGKDVELRCDPISGHTALYWYRQSLGQGLEFLIYFQGNSAPDKSGLPSDRFSAERTGGSVSTLTIQRTQQEDSAVYLCASSLSGRGGYTFGSGTRLTVV.

Worth noting for this clonotype: As the CDR3 is not closed by the conserved phenylalanine or tryptophan, this likely results from a read error. The CDR3 reads CASSLGQSTMNTEAFL. Here the CDR3 DNA reads TGTGCCAGCAGCTTAGGGCAGTCCACCATGAACACTGAAGCTTTCCTT. The rearrangement links TRBV7-2 to TRBJ1-1; no clear D. V was shortened by 1 base and J by 0 bases, with 12 bases between the two germline ends. This CDR3 comprises 16 residues. The germline gives CDR1 SGHTA, CDR2 FQGNSA.

This clonotype is a singleton in its sample. The chain combines TRBV27 with TRBJ2-7, with 7 bases that match TRBD1. The CDR3 loop spans 13 amino acids. The V gene's germline CDR1 is MNHEY and CDR2 SMNVEV (reference sequence). V shed 6 bases and J 5 bases; nucleotides not matched to a gene: 7. CDR3 amino acids: CASRLTGAHEQYF. CDR3 DNA: TGTGCCAGCAGACTTACAGGGGCCCACGAGCAGTACTTC.

This clonotype was seen at least ten times. The chain links TRBV27 to TRBJ2-7; a possible D gene is TRBD2 (7 bases). Per germline, CDR1 MNHEY and CDR2 SMNVEV (reference sequence). V was shortened by 7 bases and J by 7 bases, with 23 bases between the two germline ends. This CDR3 is built from 15 residues. The chain's CDR3 is CASNLGGRVAQEQYF. As DNA, the CDR3 is TGTGCCAGCAATTTGGGGGGGCGCGTAGCTCAGGAGCAGTACTTC.

This clonotype has a single count. The chain employs TRBV4-2 and TRBJ2-3; 12 nucleotides align to TRBD2. Unmatched junction bases numbered 7, after V lost 3 bases and J lost 0 bases. Germline assignment: CDR1 LGHNA and CDR2 YNFKEQ. The CDR3 totals 18 residues. The CDR3 DNA reads as TGTGCCAGCAGCCACGCTAGCGGGAGGGCGCGAAGCACAGATACGCAGTATTTT. Protein: CASSHASGRARSTDTQYF.

This clonotype appeared many times. V usage is TRBV7-2 and J usage is TRBJ2-6; unclear D gene. This CDR3 region has 15 residues. CDR1 is SGHTA, CDR2 FQGNSA, per germline. Trimming cost V 7 bases and J 0 bases, with 10 bases left between them. The CDR3 here is CASTPGPSGANVLTF. The CDR3 DNA reads TGTGCCAGCACCCCCGGCCCCTCTGGGGCCAACGTCCTGACTTTC.

The chain uses TRBV4-3 and TRBJ2-7, with D unresolved. Looked up from germline, CDR1 is LGHNA and CDR2 is YSLEER. CDR3 length: 13 residues. Between the trimmed V and J ends, which lost 0 bases and 5 bases, there was a span of 8 bases. The CDR3 nucleotides are TGCGCCAGCAGCCAAGATGTCCCCCACGAGCAGTACTTC. It specifies CASSQDVPHEQYF.

This clonotype was counted many times. V gene TRBV29-1 combines with J gene TRBJ2-4; TRBD2 is a possible D gene (6 bases). V dropped 2 bases and J dropped 6 bases, with 14 bases sitting between them. The CDR3 spans 14 residues. Germline CDR1 is SQVTM and CDR2 is ANQGSEA. The CDR3, as DNA: TGCAGCGTTGAAAAGCAGGGAGGTGGAAACATTCAGTACTTC. This translates into CSVEKQGGGNIQYF.

This clonotype was observed at least ten times. The chain carries TRBV15 and TRBJ1-2, with D uncertain. CDR1 and CDR2 (germline): LNHNV, YYDKDF (reference sequence). This CDR3 is built from 12 residues. V was cut by 1 base and J by 4 bases, with 4 bases left in between. The CDR3 here is CATSRASYGYTF. CDR3 DNA: TGTGCCACCAGCAGAGCCAGCTATGGCTACACCTTC.

This clonotype was seen ten or more times. The chain links TRBV27 to TRBJ2-7, with 11 positions matching TRBD1. This CDR3 contains 15 residues. The V segment lost 6 bases and the J segment 6 bases; nucleotides outside the gene matches: 10. From germline, CDR1 is MNHEY and CDR2 SMNVEV (reference sequence). CDR3 nucleotides: TGTGCCAGCAGCTTAGGTTCGGGACAGGGGGGCGAGCAGTACTTC. It yields the protein CASSLGSGQGGEQYF.

This clonotype was seen a few times. V gene TRBV27 combines with J gene TRBJ1-6; D is perhaps TRBD1 (6 bases). The V gene's germline CDR1 is MNHEY and CDR2 SMNVEV (reference sequence). CDR3 size: 15 residues. With 6 bases removed from V and 5 bases from J, the gap between germline ends came to 14 bases. CDR3 DNA sequence: TGTGCCAGCAGGCGGCGGGACACCAATAATTCACCCCTCCACTTT. It specifies CASRRRDTNNSPLHF.

This clonotype has ten or more counts. The V call is TRBV20-1, the J call TRBJ1-6; 7 bases are shared with TRBD1. After removal of 3 bases from V and 6 bases from J, the junction contained 8 bases not matched to a gene. CDR1 and CDR2 from the germline V gene are DFQATT and SNEGSKA (reference sequence). The CDR3 totals 15 residues. The CDR3 coding sequence is TGCAGTGCTAGTTCCGGACAGGCCTTTAATTCACCCCTCCACTTT. Protein: CSASSGQAFNSPLHF.

This clonotype was picked up many times. This chain links TRBV5-1 with TRBJ1-2, with D perhaps TRBD1 (5 bases). The CDR3 consists of 14 residues. From germline, CDR1 is SGHRS and CDR2 YFSETQ. Trimming shortened V by 4 bases and J by 3 bases, and 13 bases separated the two germline ends. The CDR3 bases are TGCGCCAGCAGCCCGCTTGGGGCCGACTATGGCTACACCTTC. Its translation: CASSPLGADYGYTF. The whole variable domain, filled in from reference TRBV5-1 and TRBJ1-2, reads KAGVTQTPRYLIKTRGQQVTLSCSPISGHRSVSWYQQTPGQGLQFLFEYFSETQRNKGNFPGRFSGRQFSNSRSEMNVSTLELGDSALYLCASSPLGADYGYTFGSGTRLTVV.

There are a few counts of this clonotype. This chain uses TRBV30 with TRBJ2-1; 8 bases are a match to TRBD2. Looked up from germline, CDR1 is GTSNPN and CDR2 is SVGIG (reference sequence). V lost 0 bases and J lost 4; bases outside the gene matches: 8. The CDR3 runs 16 residues. CDR3 in DNA: TGTGCCTGGAGTGTACGGTTACTAGCGGCTTACAATGAGCAGTTCTTC. Amino acid sequence: CAWSVRLLAAYNEQFF.

The chain carries TRBV12-3 or TRBV12-4 and TRBJ2-7, with D perhaps matching TRBD1 or TRBD2 (6 bases each). V shed 7 bases and J shed 2 bases, with 21 bases lying between them. CDR3 size: 16 residues. The CDR3 reads CASTKNWGAAAYEQYF. CDR3 in DNA: TGTGCCAGCACCAAAAATTGGGGGGCAGCAGCCTACGAGCAGTACTTC.

This clonotype was seen only a few times. The rearrangement joins TRBV7-2 to TRBJ2-1; TRBD1 is a possible D gene (5 bases). The germline gives CDR1 SGHTA, CDR2 FQGNSA. V was shortened by 8 bases and J by 0 bases, with 14 bases between the two germline ends. This CDR3 comprises 15 residues. CDR3 DNA sequence: TGTGCCAGCGAAGGGGCCGAAAGCTCCTACAATGAGCAGTTCTTC. Its protein product is CASEGAESSYNEQFF.

Note on this clonotype: With a much larger clone just one base away, this may be a read error. This chain's CDR3 is CATGGTGSNEKLFF. The CDR3 nucleotides read TGTGCCACCGGGGGGACAGGGTCTAATGAAAAACTGTTTTTT. The chain is built from TRBV10-3 and TRBJ1-4, with 9 bases matching TRBD1. V shed 10 bases, J shed 3 bases, and the junction held 6 bases outside the gene matches. Germline CDR1 is ENHRY and CDR2 is SYGVKD. CDR3 size: 14 residues.

At least ten counts were recorded for this clonotype. J is TRBJ1-5 and V is TRBV6-2 or TRBV6-3; D is unresolved. Germline V gene lookup returns CDR1 MNHEY and CDR2 SVGEGT. The CDR3 sequence is 14 residues long. V lost 2 bases and J 5 bases, leaving 10 bases between the germline ends. This chain's CDR3 is CASSYRQEDQPQHF. CDR3 nucleotides: TGTGCCAGCAGTTACCGCCAGGAAGATCAGCCCCAGCATTTT.

There are a few counts of this clonotype. The chain employs TRBV20-1 and TRBJ2-5, with TRBD1 matching over 9 bases. The V gene end was trimmed by 6 bases and the J gene end by 10 bases; junction bases not matched to a gene: 21. In germline, CDR1 is DFQATT, CDR2 SNEGSKA (reference sequence). This CDR3 comprises 16 residues. The chain's CDR3 is CSALLWGQGPQGVQYF. The CDR3 nucleotides read TGCAGTGCCCTACTGTGGGGACAGGGACCCCAAGGAGTCCAGTACTTC.

This clonotype was seen many times. This sequence joins TRBV7-2 and TRBJ2-3; D remains unclear. The germline CDR1 and CDR2 sequences are SGHTA and FQGNSA. Trimming took 0 bases from V and 1 from J, leaving 5 bases between them. This CDR3 is 14 amino acids long. CDR3 coding DNA: TGTGCCAGCAGCTTAGCGTTCCGCACAGATACGCAGTATTTT. It encodes CASSLAFRTDTQYF.